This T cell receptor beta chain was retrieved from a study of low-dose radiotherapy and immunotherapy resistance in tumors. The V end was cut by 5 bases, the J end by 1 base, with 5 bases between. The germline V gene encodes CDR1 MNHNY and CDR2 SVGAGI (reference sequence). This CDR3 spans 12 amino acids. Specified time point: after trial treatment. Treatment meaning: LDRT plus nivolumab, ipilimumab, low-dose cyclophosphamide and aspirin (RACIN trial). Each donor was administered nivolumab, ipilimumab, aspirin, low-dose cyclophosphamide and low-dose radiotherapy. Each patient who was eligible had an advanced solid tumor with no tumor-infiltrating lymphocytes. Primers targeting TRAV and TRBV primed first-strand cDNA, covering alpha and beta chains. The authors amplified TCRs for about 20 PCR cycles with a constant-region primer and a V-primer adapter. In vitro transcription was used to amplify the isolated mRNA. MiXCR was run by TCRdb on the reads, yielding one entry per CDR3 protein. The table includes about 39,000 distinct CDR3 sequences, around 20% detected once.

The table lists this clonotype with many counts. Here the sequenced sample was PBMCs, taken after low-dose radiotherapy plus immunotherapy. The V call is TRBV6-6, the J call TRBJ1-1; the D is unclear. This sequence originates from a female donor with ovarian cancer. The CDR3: CASSATNTEAFF. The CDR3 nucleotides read TGTGCCAGCAGTGCAACGAACACTGAAGCTTTCTTT.